This TCR beta chain was identified during a study of cytomegalovirus exposure and HLA in healthy donors. Using immunoSEQ multiplex PCR, the repertoire was profiled, and TCRdb retains in-frame clones only, with some absent. Of some 290,000 clones detected, approximately 85% appear once; the ten largest clones hold around 1%. The CDR3 sequence is 14 residues long. V lost 0 bases and J lost 4; bases outside the gene matches: 2. The V gene's germline CDR1 is SGHRS and CDR2 YFSETQ. V and J are TRBV5-1 and TRBJ2-5; the match to TRBD1 covers 8 bases. The sequence came from a man aged 25-45 years in good health and CMV-seronegative. The sequencing input was PBMCs. The CDR3 DNA reads TGCGCCAGCAGCTTGGTACAGGGGGGAGAGACCCAGTACTTC. Translated, it gives CASSLVQGGETQYF.